The 14 T cell receptor beta chains below all came from one sample that was sequenced in a study of Ad26.COV2.S vaccination and SARS-CoV-2 variants. Sequencing used immunoSEQ multiplex PCR; TCRdb keeps in-frame clones, though not all of them. The sample carries 400,000 to 500,000 clones, approximately 92% recorded once. As to treatment: some 20 received Ad26.COV2.S at low or high dose, single or two shots; 5 received placebo; per-sample allocation not given. On day 63 after the first injection, vaccine and placebo recipients gave samples. This specimen was peripheral blood, taken in a trial of Ad26.COV2.S vaccine versus placebo. The receptors were gathered from a person aged 18 to 59 who received the Ad26.COV2.S COVID-19 vaccine or a placebo.

The chain combines TRBV28 with TRBJ1-4, with 8 bases identical to TRBD1. Germline assignment: CDR1 MDHEN and CDR2 SYDVKM. This CDR3 comprises 15 residues. V shed 3 bases and J 2 bases; nucleotides not matched to a gene: 2. The CDR3 region is CASSFQGATNEKLFF. CDR3 sequence (DNA): TGTGCCAGCAGTTTTCAGGGGGCGACTAATGAAAAACTGTTTTTT.

The chain couples TRBV5-4 to TRBJ1-2; TRBD1 agrees at 8 bases. The CDR3 runs to 13 residues. CDR1 SGHNT and CDR2 YYREEE come from the germline V gene (reference sequence). After removal of 5 bases from V and 2 bases from J, the junction contained 2 bases not matched to a gene. The CDR3 loop reads CASRRTGNYGYTF. CDR3 in DNA: TGTGCCAGCAGGCGGACAGGGAACTATGGCTACACCTTC.

This chain joins TRBV7-9 and TRBJ1-3, with D unresolved. CDR1 and CDR2 (germline): SEHNR, FQNEAQ (reference sequence). The CDR3 contains 17 residues. V was pared by 5 bases and J by 0 bases, with 17 bases between. CDR3 amino acids: CASSVSRAFYSGNTIYF. The CDR3 DNA reads as TGTGCCAGCAGCGTCTCGCGGGCCTTTTACTCTGGAAACACCATATATTTT.

The rearrangement links TRBV6-4 to TRBJ1-2; D gene uncertain. CDR3 length: 14 amino acids. CDR1 is MRHNA and CDR2 is SNTAGT in the germline V gene. Trimming stripped 4 bases from V and 0 bases from J, with 9 bases between. The CDR3: CASSADLTNYGYTF. The CDR3 nucleotides are TGTGCCAGCAGTGCGGATTTAACTAACTATGGCTACACCTTC.

The V and J genes are TRBV19 and TRBJ1-1; 7 nucleotides agree with TRBD1. The V gene's germline CDR1 is LNHDA and CDR2 SQIVND (reference sequence). The CDR3 spans 14 residues. Trimming took 8 bases from V and 2 from J; bases not matched to a gene: 8. The CDR3 loop reads CASRRDRDNTEAFF. The DNA for the CDR3 is TGTGCCAGTCGCCGTGACAGGGATAACACTGAAGCTTTCTTT.

This clone came up once. The chain links TRBV28 to TRBJ1-1; D perhaps matches TRBD1 (5 bases). The CDR3 sequence is 15 residues long. V lost 6 bases, J lost 1 base, and 15 bases lay in between. CDR1 is MDHEN, CDR2 SYDVKM, per germline. The CDR3 loop reads CASREQAGKNTEAFF. CDR3 nucleotide sequence: TGTGCCAGCAGGGAACAGGCCGGGAAGAACACTGAAGCTTTCTTT.

This clone appeared a few times. The chain couples TRBV14 to TRBJ2-1, with 9 bases fitting TRBD2. V trimming: 4 bases; J trimming: 7 bases; junction bases outside the gene matches: 11. This CDR3 contains 16 residues. In germline, CDR1 is SGHDN, CDR2 FVKESK. The CDR3 nucleotides are TGTGCCAGCAGCCCCTGGGGGCTAGCGGGAAGTAATGAGCAGTTCTTC. Amino acid sequence: CASSPWGLAGSNEQFF.

The CDR3 nucleotides are TGTGCCAGCCAAAATCCAGTAGGCACTGAAGCTTTCTTT. As protein: CASQNPVGTEAFF. The chain has TRBV5-7 and TRBJ1-1; D gene uncertain. TRBV5-7 falls under the ORF class, with uncertain function. V was trimmed by 7 bases and J by 4 bases, leaving 14 bases between them. This CDR3 is 13 amino acids long.

The chain links TRBV4-2 to TRBJ1-4, with a weak D call TRBD1 (5 bases). The CDR3 totals 16 residues. V was shortened by 1 base and J by 0 bases, with 9 bases between the two germline ends. The germline CDR1 and CDR2 sequences are LGHNA and YNFKEQ. CDR3 in DNA: TGTGCCAGCAGCCAAGTGGGGACCGCAACTAATGAAAAACTGTTTTTT. Amino acid sequence: CASSQVGTATNEKLFF.

This chain joins TRBV2 and TRBJ1-2, with D possibly being TRBD1 (5 bases). Per the germline V gene, CDR1 is SNHLY and CDR2 is FYNNEI. The CDR3 extends over 13 amino acids. The V and J ends lost 6 bases and 4 bases respectively, with 12 bases between them. The CDR3 nucleotides are TGTGCCAGCAGCTACGGACAAGGCTATGGCTACACCTTC. Translating gives CASSYGQGYGYTF.

The chain couples TRBV11-2 to TRBJ1-5, with 10 bases aligning to TRBD1. The CDR3 loop spans 15 amino acids. V shed 4 bases and J 6 bases; nucleotides not matched to a gene: 6. In germline, CDR1 is SGHAT, CDR2 FQNNGV. The chain's CDR3 is CASSSTGGKGQPQHF. The CDR3 bases are TGTGCCAGCAGCTCGACAGGGGGCAAGGGTCAGCCCCAGCATTTT.

This chain joins TRBV7-8 and TRBJ1-1, with D tentatively TRBD1 (5 bases). Germline CDR1 reads SGHVS; CDR2 reads FQNEAQ. The CDR3 runs to 13 residues. Trimming removed 1 base at V and 5 bases at J, with 8 bases between. CDR3 sequence: CASSLDRKTEAFF. As DNA, the CDR3 is TGTGCCAGCAGCTTAGACAGGAAAACTGAAGCTTTCTTT. The entire variable domain, with the rest obtained from reference TRBV7-8 and TRBJ1-1, is as follows: GAGVSQSPRYKVAKRGQDVALRCDPISGHVSLFWYQQALGQGPEFLTYFQNEAQLDKSGLPSDRFFAERPEGSVSTLKIQRTQQEDSAVYLCASSLDRKTEAFFGQGTRLTVV.

The chain recombines TRBV20-1 with TRBJ2-7; a weak D match, TRBD2 (6 bases). The CDR3 has 11 residues. Looked up from germline, CDR1 is DFQATT and CDR2 is SNEGSKA (reference sequence). With 5 bases removed from V and 5 bases from J, the gap between germline ends came to 10 bases. This CDR3 reads CSAAGRNEQYF. The CDR3 DNA follows: TGCAGTGCTGCAGGGAGGAACGAGCAGTACTTC.

This chain connects TRBV12-3 or TRBV12-4 to TRBJ1-1, with 7 positions matching TRBD1. With 7 bases clipped from V and 4 bases from J, the junction kept 6 bases outside the gene matches. The CDR3 totals 13 residues. The chain's CDR3 is CASIIQGSTEAFF. CDR3 coding DNA: TGTGCCAGCATCATACAGGGGAGCACTGAAGCTTTCTTT.